The 7 T cell receptor beta chains below were found in one sample sequenced in a study of Graves' ophthalmopathy and Graves' hyperthyroidism. RNA served as the template for amplifying TCR beta CDR3 regions. HTBI-primed first-round RT-PCR preceded second-round multiplex PCR. One entry per CDR3 protein results from TCRdb running MiXCR on the multiplex PCR reads. Here the sample spans 400,000 to 450,000 distinct CDR3 sequences, about 21% being singletons. The sample taken for sequencing was peripheral blood. The receptor source for this set is a woman between 18 and 29 years old with stable Graves' hyperthyroidism.

At least ten counts were recorded for this clonotype. The chain joins TRBV12-3 or TRBV12-4 to TRBJ1-1, with a possible D match to TRBD1 (6 bases). The CDR3 loop spans 14 amino acids. Trimming left V 5 bases short and J 1 base short, with 11 bases between. The DNA of the CDR3 is TGTGCCAGCAGTAGACAGGCTGCGAACACTGAAGCTTTCTTT. Translated, it gives CASSRQAANTEAFF.

This clonotype was counted at least ten times. The chain has TRBV6-5 and TRBJ1-1; 7 bases are a match to TRBD1. The CDR3 has 15 residues. Germline V gene data show CDR1 as MNHEY and CDR2 as SVGAGI. Trimming took 3 bases from V and 3 from J; bases not matched to a gene: 7. In DNA form, the CDR3 reads TGTGCCAGCAGTTATTCCGACAGGGAAGACACTGAAGCTTTCTTT. It yields the protein CASSYSDREDTEAFF.

The chain recombines TRBV30 with TRBJ1-4; maybe TRBD1 (6 bases). Germline CDR1 reads GTSNPN; CDR2 reads SVGIG (reference sequence). This CDR3 has 19 amino acids. The germline V and J ends were trimmed by 0 bases and 0 bases, with 20 bases remaining between them. In DNA form, the CDR3 reads TGTGCCTGGAGTGTACAGGGTCTAGGGACCACCTCAACTAATGAAAAACTGTTTTTT. Protein sequence: CAWSVQGLGTTSTNEKLFF.

This clonotype showed up just once. The CDR3 spells CAISTSGGHGQYF. Written as DNA, the CDR3 is TGTGCCATCTCGACTAGCGGGGGACACGGGCAGTACTTC. This sequence joins TRBV10-3 and TRBJ2-7; 12 positions agree with TRBD2. Germline CDR1 ENHRY, CDR2 SYGVKD. The length of the CDR3 is 13 residues. V lost 8 bases and J lost 9; bases outside the gene matches: 8.

This clonotype was detected many times. This chain uses TRBV10-3 with TRBJ1-3, with a weak D call TRBD1 (5 bases). The CDR3 consists of 15 residues. Germline lookup yields CDR1 ENHRY and CDR2 SYGVKD. Trimming shortened V by 4 bases and J by 0 bases, and 10 bases separated the two germline ends. For the CDR3, the DNA is TGTGCCATCAGTGCGTCAGGGAACTCTGGAAACACCATATATTTT. This sequence encodes CAISASGNSGNTIYF.

This clonotype has more than one count but fewer than ten. J is TRBJ2-4 and V is TRBV7-9; D is unclear. The V and J ends lost 3 bases and 0 bases respectively, with 15 bases between them. CDR1 and CDR2 from the germline V gene are SEHNR and FQNEAQ (reference sequence). The CDR3 length is 17 residues. Written as DNA, the CDR3 is TGTGCCAGCAGCTTGGAAGGCCAGACCTTAGCCAAAAACATTCAGTACTTC. It codes for CASSLEGQTLAKNIQYF. The full variable domain, with the rest looked up from reference TRBV7-9 and TRBJ2-4, is DTGVSQNPRHKITKRGQNVTFRCDPISEHNRLYWYRQTLGQGPEFLTYFQNEAQLEKSRLLSDRFSAERPKGSFSTLEIQRTEQGDSAMYLCASSLEGQTLAKNIQYFGAGTRLSVL.

Many counts were recorded for this clonotype. The chain recombines TRBV12-3 or TRBV12-4 with TRBJ2-7, with TRBD2 matching over 13 bases. The CDR3 totals 15 residues. The ends lost 6 bases at V and 5 bases at J; junction bases unmatched: 7. DNA for the CDR3: TGTGCCAGCAGGGGGACTAGCGGGAAGTGGAACGAGCAGTACTTC. Translation: CASRGTSGKWNEQYF.